These T cell receptor beta chains were read from a single sample in a study of cytomegalovirus exposure and HLA in healthy donors. Libraries were prepared by immunoSEQ multiplex PCR; TCRdb keeps only in-frame clonotypes and omits some of them. This repertoire shows 240,000 or so clones, 75% to 85% found once; its top ten account for roughly 7.4%. Sequenced sample: PBMCs. All receptors derive from a woman aged 55 to 70 in good health and CMV-seropositive. CDR3s include the opening cysteine and the closing phenylalanine or tryptophan. A D gene is named only where the DNA matches it firmly. Where a row states a size, it is once, few, many or the class of an expanded clone; other rows omit it.

>.|TRBV10-3|TRBD1|TRBJ1-2
CAIAGTATNYGYTF
TGTGCCATCGCTGGGACAGCAACTAACTATGGCTACACCTTC
>.|TRBV11-3|.|TRBJ2-7
CASSAGTSRYEQYF
TGTGCCAGCAGCGCCGGGACATCTCGCTACGAGCAGTACTTC
>.|TRBV6-5|.|TRBJ1-2
CASSSLLGNYGYTF
TGTGCCAGCAGTTCCCTCCTCGGGAACTATGGCTACACCTTC
>.|TRBV19|.|TRBJ2-1
CASSIVATSYNEQFF
TGTGCCAGTAGTATTGTGGCCACGTCCTACAATGAGCAGTTCTTC
>.|TRBV29-1|.|TRBJ2-3
CSVPQGNTDTQYF
TGCAGCGTTCCGCAGGGGAACACAGATACGCAGTATTTT
>once|TRBV28|.|TRBJ2-7
CASSSPGSSGEQYF
TGTGCCAGCAGTTCCCCCGGGTCTTCGGGCGAGCAGTACTTC
>.|TRBV27|TRBD1|TRBJ1-4
CASSFMGRGLTTNEKLFF
TGTGCCAGCAGTTTTATGGGCAGGGGGCTTACAACTAATGAAAAACTGTTTTTT
>.|TRBV27|.|TRBJ2-1
CASRLGTGVYNEQFF
TGTGCCAGCAGACTAGGGACGGGAGTCTACAATGAGCAGTTCTTC
>.|TRBV15|.|TRBJ1-4
CATSRDLTVNEKLFF
TGTGCCACCAGCAGAGATCTGACAGTTAATGAAAAACTGTTTTTT
>.|TRBV19|.|TRBJ2-7
CASSTGLTYEQYF
TGTGCCAGTAGTACTGGACTGACCTACGAGCAGTACTTC
>.|TRBV27|.|TRBJ2-1
CASSDIQGSYNEQFF
TGTGCCAGCAGTGATATACAGGGCTCCTACAATGAGCAGTTCTTC
>.|TRBV5-1|TRBD1|TRBJ2-7
CASSPGTGEREQYF
TGCGCCAGCAGCCCCGGGACAGGGGAACGAGAGCAGTACTTC
>once|TRBV29-1|TRBD2|TRBJ2-1
CSGILAGRSYNEQFF
TGCAGCGGGATCCTAGCGGGTCGCTCCTACAATGAGCAGTTCTTC
>.|TRBV11-3|.|TRBJ1-1
CASSLGSGAEAFF
TGTGCCAGCAGCTTAGGTAGCGGGGCTGAAGCTTTCTTT